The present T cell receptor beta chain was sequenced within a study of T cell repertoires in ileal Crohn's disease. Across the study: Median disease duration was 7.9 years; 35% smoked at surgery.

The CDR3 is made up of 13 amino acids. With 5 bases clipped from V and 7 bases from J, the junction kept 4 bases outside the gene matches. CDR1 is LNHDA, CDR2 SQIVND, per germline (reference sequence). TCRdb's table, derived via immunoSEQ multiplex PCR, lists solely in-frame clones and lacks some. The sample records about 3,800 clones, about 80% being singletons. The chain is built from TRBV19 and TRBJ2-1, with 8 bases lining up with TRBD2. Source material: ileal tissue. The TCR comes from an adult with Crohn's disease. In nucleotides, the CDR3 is TGTGCCAGTAGTTATAGCGGGGTGAATGAGCAGTTCTTC. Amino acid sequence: CASSYSGVNEQFF.